Following are 13 T cell receptor beta chains from one sample sequenced in a study of cytomegalovirus exposure and HLA in healthy donors. 60 Vbeta and 13 Jbeta primers were used in PCR. Sequenced by immunoSEQ multiplex PCR; TCRdb stores in-frame clones only, minus some. The table shows 150,000 to 200,000 clones, with almost 80% occurring only once. Sequencing was done on a sample of PBMCs. These receptor sequences come from a male donor in good health and CMV-seronegative.

This clone was detected a few times. The chain has TRBV5-1 and TRBJ1-4, with D maybe TRBD1 (5 bases). The germline gives CDR1 SGHRS, CDR2 YFSETQ. The V gene lost 0 bases and the J gene lost 4 bases, with 10 bases spanning the gap. This CDR3 is built from 15 residues. Written as DNA, the CDR3 is TGCGCCAGCAGCTTGGGGACATTCGGTAATGAAAAACTGTTTTTT. Translation: CASSLGTFGNEKLFF.

A word on this clone: This sample includes further DNA sequences coding for the same CDR3. The chain has TRBV5-1 and TRBJ2-2; 10 bases map to TRBD2. V lost 0 bases, J lost 6 bases, and 2 bases stayed unmatched. CDR1 and CDR2 (germline): SGHRS, YFSETQ. This CDR3 region has 15 residues. The CDR3 spells CASSLVGLASGELFF. The CDR3 nucleotides are TGCGCCAGCAGCTTGGTGGGACTAGCGTCCGGGGAGCTGTTTTTT.

The chain couples TRBV30 to TRBJ1-4, with TRBD1 identical over 11 bases. There are 16 residues in the CDR3. Looked up from germline, CDR1 is GTSNPN and CDR2 is SVGIG (reference sequence). V dropped 2 bases and J dropped 7; count of bases not matched to a gene: 9. The CDR3 is CAWSRYTGTGGEKLFF. For the CDR3, the DNA is TGTGCCTGGAGTCGGTATACCGGGACAGGGGGTGAAAAACTGTTTTTT. Using reference TRBV30 and TRBJ1-4 for the parts outside the CDR3, the full variable domain is SQTIHQWPATLVQPVGSPLSLECTVEGTSNPNLYWYRQAAGRGLQLLFYSVGIGQISSEVPQNLSASRPQDRQFILSSKKLLLSDSGFYLCAWSRYTGTGGEKLFFGSGTQLSVL.

The genes are TRBV19 and TRBJ2-1; a possible D gene is TRBD2 (6 bases). The germline V gene has CDR1 LNHDA and CDR2 SQIVND (reference sequence). The CDR3 extends over 11 amino acids. The germline V and J ends were trimmed by 7 bases and 10 bases, with 11 bases remaining between them. CDR3 in amino acids: CASNSRGEQFF. The CDR3 bases are TGTGCCAGTAACTCACGGGGGGAGCAGTTCTTC.

The gene calls are TRBV13 and TRBJ2-7; D unresolved. V gave up 4 bases and J gave up 12 bases, with 19 bases separating them. The CDR3 loop spans 13 amino acids. CDR1 and CDR2 (germline): PRHDT, FYEKMQ (reference sequence). The CDR3 DNA reads TGTGCCAGCAGCTCCCATAGCACGAGTGTGGCGTACTTC. Protein sequence: CASSSHSTSVAYF.

The CDR3: CASSWDRGRPYEQYF. CDR3 in DNA: TGTGCCAGCAGCTGGGACAGGGGAAGACCCTACGAGCAGTACTTC. The chain joins TRBV11-2 to TRBJ2-7; 10 bases agree with TRBD1. Germline loops: CDR1 SGHAT, CDR2 FQNNGV. The CDR3 extends over 15 amino acids. Trimming removed 4 bases from V and 2 bases from J; junction bases left unmatched: 5.

V and J are TRBV6-1 and TRBJ2-7, with D tentatively TRBD2 (5 bases). In germline, CDR1 is MNHNS, CDR2 SASEGT. The CDR3 totals 13 residues. The V end lost 0 bases, the J end lost 4 bases, and 7 bases lay between the germline ends. CDR3 residues: CASSEAGRYEQYF. CDR3 in DNA: TGTGCCAGCAGTGAAGCAGGGAGATACGAGCAGTACTTC.

This clone has just a few counts. The V gene is TRBV9, the J gene TRBJ2-3, with 8 bases matching TRBD2. This CDR3 spans 16 amino acids. The V gene end was trimmed by 2 bases and the J gene end by 1 base; junction bases not matched to a gene: 6. The V gene's germline CDR1 is SGDLS and CDR2 YYNGEE. CDR3 protein: CASSVQAGDGTDTQYF. In DNA, the CDR3 is TGTGCCAGCAGCGTTCAAGCGGGAGACGGCACAGATACGCAGTATTTT.

The V and J genes are TRBV7-3 and TRBJ2-1; 8 nucleotides align to TRBD2. The CDR3 runs 13 residues. CDR1 is SGHTA, CDR2 FQGTGA, per germline. The V segment lost 1 base and the J segment 11 bases; nucleotides outside the gene matches: 4. The CDR3 DNA reads as TGTGCCAGCAGCTTAATCGCGGGAGGACAGCAGTTCTTC. Protein: CASSLIAGGQQFF.

This chain joins TRBV29-1 and TRBJ1-1; D unclear. Trimming removed 4 bases from V and 0 bases from J, with 3 bases in between. CDR1 is SQVTM and CDR2 is ANQGSEA in the germline V gene. The CDR3 sequence is 11 residues long. This CDR3 reads CSVVVNTEAFF. The CDR3 DNA reads as TGCAGCGTTGTAGTGAACACTGAAGCTTTCTTT. Combining the CDR3 with reference TRBV29-1 and TRBJ1-1 gives the whole variable domain SAVISQKPSRDICQRGTSLTIQCQVDSQVTMMFWYRQQPGQSLTLIATANQGSEATYESGFVIDKFPISRPNLTFSTLTVSNMSPEDSSIYLCSVVVNTEAFFGQGTRLTVV.

This chain connects TRBV19 to TRBJ2-6; D is ambiguous. Germline CDR1 and CDR2: LNHDA and SQIVND (reference sequence). The CDR3 extends over 14 amino acids. The ends were cut back, 7 bases at V and 3 bases at J, with 10 bases in the middle. In DNA form, the CDR3 reads TGTGCCAGTATCGGCCGGAGTGGGGCCAACGTCCTGACTTTC. Amino acid sequence: CASIGRSGANVLTF.

V and J are TRBV6-6 and TRBJ1-3; 7 bases map to TRBD1. V trimming: 6 bases; J trimming: 4 bases; junction bases outside the gene matches: 9. This CDR3 has 15 amino acids. Germline V gene data show CDR1 as MNHNY and CDR2 as SVGAGI (reference sequence). The CDR3 is CASSGTGERGNTIYF. In nucleotides, the CDR3 is TGTGCCAGCAGCGGTACAGGGGAAAGAGGAAACACCATATATTTT.

This chain uses TRBV10-3 with TRBJ1-1; TRBD1 aligns across 8 bases. CDR3 size: 13 residues. CDR1 ENHRY and CDR2 SYGVKD come from the germline V gene. Trimming took 10 bases from V and 5 from J; bases not matched to a gene: 9. CDR3 nucleotides: TGTGCCACCAAAGGACAGGGTTGGACTGAAGCTTTCTTT. Its protein is CATKGQGWTEAFF.